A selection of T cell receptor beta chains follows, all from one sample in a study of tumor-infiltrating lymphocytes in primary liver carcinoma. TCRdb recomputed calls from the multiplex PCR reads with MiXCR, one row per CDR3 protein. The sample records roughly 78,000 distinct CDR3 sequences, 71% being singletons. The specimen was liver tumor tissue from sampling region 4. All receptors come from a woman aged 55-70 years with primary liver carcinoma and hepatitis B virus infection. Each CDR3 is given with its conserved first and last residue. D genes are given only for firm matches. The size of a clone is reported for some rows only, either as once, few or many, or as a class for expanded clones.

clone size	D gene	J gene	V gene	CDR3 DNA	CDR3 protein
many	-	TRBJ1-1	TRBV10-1	TGCGCCAGCAGTGAGAACAGGGTCACTGAAGCTTTCTTT	CASSENRVTEAFF
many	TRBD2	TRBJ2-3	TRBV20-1	TGCAGTGCTAGAGATGCGACTAGCGGGAGTATAACAGATACGCAGTATTTT	CSARDATSGSITDTQYF
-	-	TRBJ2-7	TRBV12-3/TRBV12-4	TGTACCAGCAGCTTCGGGTCCTACTACGAGCAGTACTTC	CTSSFGSYYEQYF
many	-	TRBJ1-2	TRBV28	TGTGCCAGCAGTTCGCCTGGGGGGCACTTCTATGGCTACACCTTC	CASSSPGGHFYGYTF
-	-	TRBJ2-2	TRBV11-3	TGTGCCAGCAGCACGTGGCGCGGGGAGCTGTTTTTT	CASSTWRGELFF
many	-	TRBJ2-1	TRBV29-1	TGCAGCGCCCCAAGGGGTGGGGGGAATGAGCAGTTCTTC	CSAPRGGGNEQFF
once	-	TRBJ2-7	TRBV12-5	TGTGCTAGTGGTTCGACATGGGGCTCTTACGAGCAGTATTTC	CASGSTWGSYEQYF
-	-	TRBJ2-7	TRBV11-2	TGTGCCAGCAGCCCCAGGGGAAGGTACTACGAGCAGGACTTC	CASSPRGRYYEQDF
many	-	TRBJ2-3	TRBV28	TGTGCCAGCAGTTTGAGGCAGGGTTTCACAGATACGCAGTATTTT	CASSLRQGFTDTQYF
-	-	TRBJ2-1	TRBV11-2	TGTGCCAGCAGCTTAGCGGGAGGACAGCTTGAGAAGTTCTTC	CASSLAGGQLEKFF
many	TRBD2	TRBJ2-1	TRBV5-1	TGCGCCAGCCGTGACTCGGGACTAGCGGCATACAATGAGCAGTTCTTC	CASRDSGLAAYNEQFF
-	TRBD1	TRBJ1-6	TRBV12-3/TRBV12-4	TGTGCCAGCAGTAGGGGGACAGGGACTTCACCGCTCTACTTT	CASSRGTGTSPLYF
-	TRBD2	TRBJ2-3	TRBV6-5	TGTGCCAGCAGTTACAGGGGCGGGAGGGCTTCAGATACGCAGTATTTT	CASSYRGGRASDTQYF
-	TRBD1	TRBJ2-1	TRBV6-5	TGTGCCAGCAGCTCCGGGACAGACTACAATGAGCATTACTTC	CASSSGTDYNEHYF
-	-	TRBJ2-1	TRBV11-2	TGTGCCAGCAGCTTCTATGATGAGCAGTTCTTC	CASSFYDEQFF
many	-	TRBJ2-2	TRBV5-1	TGCGCCAGCAGTCCTCAACTCACTGCGAACACCGGGGAGCTGTTTTTT	CASSPQLTANTGELFF
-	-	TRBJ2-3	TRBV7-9	TGTGCCAGCAGCTTATTCTACGTCCGGGAGCAGGTAGATACACAGTATTTT	CASSLFYVREQVDTQYF
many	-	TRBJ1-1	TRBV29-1	TGCAGCGTTGATTCGCAGTCCAACACTGAAGCTTTCTTT	CSVDSQSNTEAFF
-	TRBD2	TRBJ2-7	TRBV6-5	TGTGCCGGCAGGCCAACGGGAGGGCCCTCAAGCTCCTACGAGCAGTACTTC	CAGRPTGGPSSSYEQYF
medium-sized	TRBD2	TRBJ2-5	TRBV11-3	TGTGCCAGCAGCTTACGGCGGGGGGCGCCTCTAGAGACCCAGTACTTC	CASSLRRGAPLETQYF
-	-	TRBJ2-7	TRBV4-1	TGCACCAGCGGCCAAGGGTATTCGGGACCCACCTACGAGCAGTACTTC	CTSGQGYSGPTYEQYF
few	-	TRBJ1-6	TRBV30	TGTGCCTTAGCAGGAGAATATAATTCACCCCTCCACTTT	CALAGEYNSPLHF
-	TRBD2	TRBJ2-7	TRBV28	TGTGTCAGCAGTGACCCTAGCGGGAGGAGATACGAGCAGTATTTC	CVSSDPSGRRYEQYF